Shown below are 18 T cell receptor beta chains from a single sample sequenced in a study of glioma-infiltrating T cells. Using RNA template, CDR3s of TCR alpha and beta were amplified with iRepertoire arm-PCR. TCRdb reprocessed the multiplex PCR reads via MiXCR and lists one record per CDR3 protein. Here the sample spans 100,000 to 150,000 distinct CDR3 sequences, 20% to 25% being singletons. The sample comprised glioma tissue, nonneoplastic brain tissue, or PBMCs (not recorded which). These receptors all come from a human donor with low-grade glioma or glioblastoma, undergoing nonglioma brain surgery, or in good health (not recorded which).

This clonotype was seen only a few times. A read error is possible here, since a much larger clone lies one base away. This rearrangement joins TRBV6-1 to TRBJ2-5; 11 bases are shared with TRBD2. V gave up 6 bases and J gave up 5 bases; unmatched junction bases: 8. The germline gives CDR1 MNHNS, CDR2 SASEGT. The CDR3 loop spans 15 amino acids. CDR3 loop: CASRETSGNLETQYF. Here the CDR3 DNA reads TGTGCCAGCAGGGAGACTAGCGGGAATCTGGAGACCCAGTACTTC.

The CDR3 region is CSVEARGISSYEQYF. Here the CDR3 DNA reads TGCAGCGTTGAAGCTCGCGGTATCAGCTCCTACGAGCAGTACTTC. The chain employs TRBV29-1 and TRBJ2-7, with unresolved D. The germline V gene encodes CDR1 SQVTM and CDR2 ANQGSEA. V lost 1 base to trimming and J lost 0 bases, with 13 bases between them. This CDR3 region has 15 residues.

This clonotype has a count of ten or more. In DNA form, the CDR3 reads TGCGCCAGCAGCCAATTTCCAGGCAGGAATGAGCAGTTCTTC. It yields the protein CASSQFPGRNEQFF. The chain recombines TRBV4-1 with TRBJ2-1; D gene ambiguous. Germline CDR1 reads MGHRA; CDR2 reads YSYEKL. Trimming left V 2 bases short and J 7 bases short, with 12 bases between. The CDR3 extends over 14 amino acids.

This clonotype was recorded at least ten times. V is TRBV20-1 and J is TRBJ2-2; possible D gene TRBD2, 5 bases. The germline CDR1 and CDR2 sequences are DFQATT and SNEGSKA (reference sequence). CDR3 size: 16 residues. The V and J ends lost 0 bases and 0 bases respectively, with 11 bases between them. CDR3 amino acids: CSARERRTSNTGELFF. DNA for the CDR3: TGCAGTGCTAGAGAGAGGAGGACCTCGAACACCGGGGAGCTGTTTTTT.

Turning to this clonotype: With a much larger clone just one base away, this may be a read error. The chain employs TRBV4-1 and TRBJ1-5; D is unclear. Looked up from germline, CDR1 is MGHRA and CDR2 is YSYEKL. Trimming pared 4 bases from V and 5 bases from J, leaving 9 bases between. The CDR3 runs to 13 residues. CDR3 DNA sequence: TGCGCCAGCAGCCGAGGCACCCATCAGCCCCAGCATTTT. Its translation is CASSRGTHQPQHF.

This clonotype was detected many times. The V and J genes are TRBV7-2 and TRBJ2-1; D remains ambiguous. Trimming took off 0 bases at V and 10 bases at J, with 13 bases between the two ends. There are 14 residues in the CDR3. Germline V gene data show CDR1 as SGHTA and CDR2 as FQGNSA. DNA of the CDR3: TGTGCCAGCAGCTTAGCCAGGCTAGGCGCCGAGCAGTTCTTC. Residues: CASSLARLGAEQFF. Using reference TRBV7-2 and TRBJ2-1 for the parts outside the CDR3, the full variable domain is GAGVSQSPSNKVTEKGKDVELRCDPISGHTALYWYRQSLGQGLEFLIYFQGNSAPDKSGLPSDRFSAERTGGSVSTLTIQRTQQEDSAVYLCASSLARLGAEQFFGPGTRLTVL.

Many counts were recorded for this clonotype. This chain connects TRBV7-2 to TRBJ2-7; 11 bases are shared with TRBD2. CDR1 is SGHTA, CDR2 FQGNSA, per germline. V trimming: 6 bases; J trimming: 4 bases; junction bases outside the gene matches: 8. The CDR3 totals 15 residues. The CDR3 nucleotides read TGTGCCAGCAGGCCCCTAGCGGGGGGTGAGTACGAGCAGTACTTC. This translates into CASRPLAGGEYEQYF.

Concerning this clonotype itself: This may be a read error: a much more frequent sequence differs by one nucleotide. The chain couples TRBV6-2 or TRBV6-3 to TRBJ2-7; D gene uncertain. Germline V lookup: CDR1 MNHEY, CDR2 SVGEGT. This CDR3 has 12 amino acids. CDR3: CTSSYSHTSQYF. CDR3 bases: TGTACCAGCAGTTACTCCCATACGTCCCAGTACTTC.

This clonotype was detected many times. The rearrangement uses TRBV20-1 and TRBJ2-3; D call uncertain. CDR1 DFQATT and CDR2 SNEGSKA come from the germline V gene (reference sequence). Deletions cut 3 bases from V and 6 bases from J, with 13 bases between. There are 13 residues in the CDR3. Here the CDR3 DNA reads TGCAGTGCTAGGGGCGAGCTCGGCGATACGCAGTATTTT. Its translation is CSARGELGDTQYF.

This clonotype came up many times. This chain uses TRBV27 with TRBJ2-1; 12 positions match TRBD2. The CDR3 length is 16 residues. V was clipped by 5 bases and J by 2 bases; unmatched bases: 4. Germline CDR1 and CDR2: MNHEY and SMNVEV (reference sequence). CDR3 residues: CASSLRTSGAYNEQFF. In nucleotides, the CDR3 is TGTGCCAGCAGTCTCCGGACTAGCGGGGCCTACAATGAGCAGTTCTTC.

This clonotype was seen a handful of times. The rearrangement uses TRBV4-3 and TRBJ1-4, with 8 bases aligning to TRBD1. J gave up 4 bases and V 5 bases, and 6 bases lay outside the gene matches. Looked up from germline, CDR1 is LGHNA and CDR2 is YSLEER. The CDR3 runs to 15 residues. CDR3 in DNA: TGCGCCAGCAGCACCCAGGGGGCGGGTAATGAAAAACTGTTTTTT. Translation gives CASSTQGAGNEKLFF.

The sample holds many counts of this clonotype. The rearrangement links TRBV7-2 to TRBJ2-1, with D maybe TRBD2 (6 bases). Germline V lookup: CDR1 SGHTA, CDR2 FQGNSA. The V end lost 1 base, the J end lost 0 bases, and 7 bases lay between the germline ends. The length of the CDR3 is 15 residues. The CDR3 protein is CASSLVGGSYNEQFF. CDR3 nucleotide sequence: TGTGCCAGCAGCTTAGTGGGAGGCTCCTACAATGAGCAGTTCTTC.

Regarding this clonotype: A much larger clone is a single base away; this may be a read error. The rearrangement joins TRBV7-2 to TRBJ2-1, with D unresolved. Germline lookup yields CDR1 SGHTA and CDR2 FQGNSA. This CDR3 comprises 15 residues. The CDR3, as DNA: TGTGCCAGCCGCTTCCGCATGATGTCGGATCATGAGCAGTTCTTC. Its protein is CASRFRMMSDHEQFF.

This clonotype was observed a single time. The chain joins TRBV7-9 to TRBJ2-1, with 7 bases that match TRBD2. Germline-derived CDR1 and CDR2 are SEHNR and FQNEAQ (reference sequence). V shed 1 base, J shed 8 bases, and the junction held 20 bases outside the gene matches. The CDR3 totals 19 residues. The DNA for the CDR3 is TGTGCCAGCAGCTTAGTCCGTGGCATACGACTAGCCTTTATTGATGAGCAGTTCTTC. Its protein is CASSLVRGIRLAFIDEQFF.

This clonotype came up a few times. The rearrangement uses TRBV19 and TRBJ1-3; the D gene is possibly TRBD1 (6 bases). The length of the CDR3 is 15 residues. The V and J ends lost 8 bases and 1 base respectively, with 15 bases between them. Germline loops: CDR1 LNHDA, CDR2 SQIVND (reference sequence). The CDR3 reads CASFGQPPSGNTIYF. The CDR3, as DNA: TGTGCCAGTTTCGGACAGCCTCCTTCTGGAAACACCATATATTTT.

This clonotype came up many times. The J gene is TRBJ1-3, the V gene TRBV12-3 or TRBV12-4; the match to TRBD1 covers 8 bases. The CDR3 is 15 residues long. The trim removed 6 bases at V and 3 bases at J, leaving 7 bases unmatched. The DNA for the CDR3 is TGTGCCAGCAGACAGTCAGGGGGCAGTGGAAACACCATATATTTT. It encodes CASRQSGGSGNTIYF.

Points on this clonotype: This may arise from a read error, as a much more abundant clone is one base away. V is TRBV2 and J is TRBJ1-1, with D unresolved. This CDR3 spans 13 amino acids. Germline CDR1 and CDR2: SNHLY and FYNNEI. The DNA for the CDR3 is TGTGCCAGGAGTGGGGAAATGAACACTGAAGCTTTCTTT. Its protein product is CARSGEMNTEAFF.

This clonotype was recorded many times. This chain links TRBV7-9 with TRBJ1-4; D is uncertain. Germline V CDR1 and CDR2: SEHNR, FQNEAQ (reference sequence). V gave up 6 bases and J gave up 1 base, with 9 bases separating them. This CDR3 spans 14 amino acids. CDR3 sequence (DNA): TGTGCCAGCAGTCCGGGAGAAACTAATGAAAAACTGTTTTTT. It specifies CASSPGETNEKLFF.